One TCR beta chain is described in this entry. These data originate in a study of blood T cell repertoires in COVID-19. Clones were sequenced by immunoSEQ multiplex PCR, and TCRdb holds only the in-frame ones, with some missing. The table shows approximately 100,000 clones, with about 85% occurring only once. Trimming took 0 bases from V and 3 from J, leaving 9 bases between them. The germline V gene encodes CDR1 SGHDT and CDR2 YYEEEE. The CDR3 covers 14 residues. This sequence joins TRBV5-6 and TRBJ1-1; perhaps TRBD1 as D (5 bases). Input material: peripheral blood. The clonotype originates from a woman in her seventies with active or convalescent COVID-19. CDR3 nucleotide sequence: TGTGCCAGCAGCTTGGCCGGGGGGTACACTGAAGCTTTCTTT. This sequence encodes CASSLAGGYTEAFF. Combining the CDR3 with reference TRBV5-6 and TRBJ1-1 gives the whole variable domain DAGVTQSPTHLIKTRGQQVTLRCSPKSGHDTVSWYQQALGQGPQFIFQYYEEEERQRGNFPDRFSGHQFPNYSSELNVNALLLGDSALYLCASSLAGGYTEAFFGQGTRLTVV.